The 24 T cell receptor beta chains presented below share a single source sample, sequenced in a study of CD8 T cells in ankylosing spondylitis. TCRdb itself ran the 5' RACE reads through MiXCR, one entry per CDR3 protein. The sample lists roughly 160,000 distinct CDR3 sequences, roughly 12% occurring once. Sequencing was performed on blood, either unsorted or a sorted T cell fraction (not recorded which). The receptors shown here come from a male donor with ankylosing spondylitis or in good health (not recorded which).

About this clonotype: A single base separates this from a much larger clone, so it may be a read error. The chain employs TRBV11-2 and TRBJ1-1; D not resolved. This CDR3 is 16 amino acids long. In germline, CDR1 is SGHAT, CDR2 FQNNGV. The CDR3 sequence is CVSSSLLNRGNTEAFF. The CDR3 DNA sequence: TGTGTCAGCAGCTCCCTTTTGAATCGTGGGAACACTGAAGCTTTCTTT.

This chain links TRBV5-1 with TRBJ1-2, with D tentatively TRBD1 (6 bases). The V gene's germline CDR1 is SGHRS and CDR2 YFSETQ. CDR3 length: 16 amino acids. Trimming took 0 bases from V and 2 from J, leaving 14 bases between them. CDR3 bases: TGCGCCAGCAGCTTGGGACCCCCGGGGGCCAACTATGGCTACACCTTC. Translating it yields CASSLGPPGANYGYTF. The full variable domain, its missing parts supplied by reference TRBV5-1 and TRBJ1-2, is KAGVTQTPRYLIKTRGQQVTLSCSPISGHRSVSWYQQTPGQGLQFLFEYFSETQRNKGNFPGRFSGRQFSNSRSEMNVSTLELGDSALYLCASSLGPPGANYGYTFGSGTRLTVV.

The V call is TRBV3-1, the J call TRBJ2-7; perhaps TRBD1 as D (5 bases). The CDR3 is made up of 13 amino acids. Germline CDR1 reads LGHDT; CDR2 reads YNNKEL (reference sequence). Trimming pared 2 bases from V and 6 bases from J, leaving 11 bases between. The CDR3 loop reads CASSQLRDSEQYF. CDR3 sequence (DNA): TGTGCCAGCAGCCAACTCAGGGATTCCGAGCAGTACTTC.

The rearrangement uses TRBV20-1 and TRBJ2-7, with TRBD2 as a possible D gene (6 bases). Looked up from germline, CDR1 is DFQATT and CDR2 is SNEGSKA (reference sequence). V lost 0 bases to trimming and J lost 4 bases, with 13 bases between them. The CDR3 totals 14 residues. The CDR3: CSARDLGRGYEQYF. CDR3 nucleotides: TGCAGTGCTAGAGATCTAGGGCGGGGTTACGAGCAGTACTTC.

The rearrangement links TRBV7-6 to TRBJ1-3, with D uncertain. V lost 5 bases and J 10 bases, leaving 27 bases between the germline ends. CDR3 length: 17 amino acids. Germline V gene data show CDR1 as SGHVS and CDR2 as FNYEAQ. The CDR3 sequence: CASSLLGGTSRGGTIYF. The CDR3 bases are TGTGCCAGCAGCCTCCTAGGAGGTACCTCTCGAGGAGGGACCATATATTTT.

This clonotype was detected a few times. The chain joins TRBV29-1 to TRBJ1-2, with TRBD1 as a possible D gene (5 bases). Germline V gene sequence: CDR1 SQVTM, CDR2 ANQGSEA. The V end lost 0 bases, the J end lost 4 bases, and 15 bases lay between the germline ends. The CDR3 length is 15 residues. The CDR3 reads CSVEEGLGARYGYTF. CDR3 coding DNA: TGCAGCGTTGAAGAGGGTTTAGGGGCGCGCTATGGCTACACCTTC.

This clonotype has ten or more counts. V is TRBV27 and J is TRBJ1-5; D is undetermined. V was pared by 0 bases and J by 0 bases, with 6 bases between. This CDR3 is built from 15 residues. Germline CDR1 reads MNHEY; CDR2 reads SMNVEV (reference sequence). In DNA, the CDR3 is TGTGCCAGCAGTTTATCATATTATAGCAATCAGCCCCAGCATTTT. Protein product: CASSLSYYSNQPQHF.

This clonotype was found many times. The chain has TRBV6-5 and TRBJ1-1; D is possibly TRBD1 (6 bases). Germline values: CDR1 MNHEY, CDR2 SVGAGI. V dropped 4 bases and J dropped 7 bases, with 10 bases sitting between them. The CDR3 is made up of 12 amino acids. The CDR3 here is CASSWNRVEAFF. The CDR3 nucleotides read TGTGCCAGCAGTTGGAACAGGGTTGAAGCTTTCTTT.

The chain recombines TRBV7-2 with TRBJ2-5; perhaps TRBD1 as D (5 bases). The germline gives CDR1 SGHTA, CDR2 FQGNSA. This CDR3 is built from 14 residues. Trimming left V 3 bases short and J 1 base short, with 9 bases between. This CDR3 reads CASSFSGAQETQYF. DNA for the CDR3: TGTGCCAGCAGCTTCAGTGGGGCCCAAGAGACCCAGTACTTC.

This clonotype was recorded many times. The chain is built from TRBV20-1 and TRBJ2-3, with D perhaps matching TRBD2 (5 bases). CDR1 and CDR2 (germline): DFQATT, SNEGSKA (reference sequence). V lost 3 bases to trimming and J lost 5 bases, with 15 bases between them. There are 14 residues in the CDR3. This chain's CDR3 is CSASRSSGEDTQYF. As DNA, the CDR3 is TGCAGTGCTAGTAGGAGCAGCGGCGAAGATACGCAGTATTTT.

This clonotype was seen at least ten times. One end of the junction is discordant with germline, which a read error may explain. For the CDR3, the DNA is TGCGCCAGCAGCTTGGGGGCGTCTGGGGCCAACGTCCTGACTTTC. Translated: CASSLGASGANVLTF. The V and J genes are TRBV12-3 or TRBV12-4 and TRBJ2-6; D might be TRBD1 (6 bases). The CDR3 length is 15 residues.

This clonotype was found many times. V gene TRBV6-2 or TRBV6-3 combines with J gene TRBJ1-1; D is possibly TRBD1 (5 bases). Germline-derived CDR1 and CDR2 are MNHEY and SVGEGT. The CDR3 sequence is 12 residues long. Trimming pared 6 bases from V and 11 bases from J, leaving 16 bases between. The CDR3 bases are TGTGCCAGCAGCGGACCTGGGCAGGGCGCTTTCTTT. Amino acids: CASSGPGQGAFF.

This clonotype was found many times. This sequence joins TRBV12-3 or TRBV12-4 and TRBJ1-1, with TRBD1 matching over 7 bases. The CDR3 length is 14 residues. With 3 bases clipped from V and 5 bases from J, the junction kept 6 bases outside the gene matches. CDR3 sequence: CASSFGRGRTEAFF. The CDR3 DNA follows: TGTGCCAGCAGTTTTGGCAGGGGGAGGACTGAAGCTTTCTTT.

This clonotype was found a few times. The chain recombines TRBV2 with TRBJ2-1, with TRBD1 matching over 12 bases. CDR1 and CDR2 (germline): SNHLY, FYNNEI. This CDR3 contains 14 residues. The J segment lost 6 bases and the V segment lost 7 bases, leaving 4 bases of the junction unmatched. As DNA, the CDR3 is TGTGCCAGCATGAGGGGACAGGGGGCCAATGAGCAGTTCTTC. Its protein is CASMRGQGANEQFF. The full variable domain, in which reference TRBV2 and TRBJ2-1 provide the parts outside the CDR3, is EPEVTQTPSHQVTQMGQEVILRCVPISNHLYFYWYRQILGQKVEFLVSFYNNEISEKSEIFDDQFSVERPDGSNFTLKIRSTKLEDSAMYFCASMRGQGANEQFFGPGTRLTVL.

This clonotype was recorded at least ten times. The rearrangement uses TRBV5-1 and TRBJ1-4, with D unclear. Germline V CDR1 and CDR2: SGHRS, YFSETQ. The CDR3 runs to 13 residues. V shed 0 bases and J shed 11 bases, with 11 bases lying between them. CDR3 residues: CASSLDRRSKLFF. The DNA for the CDR3 is TGCGCCAGCAGCTTGGATCGGAGGTCGAAACTGTTTTTT.

This clonotype was counted only a few times. This chain joins TRBV21-1 and TRBJ2-1; the table gives TRBD2 as D, unverified against the DNA. TRBV21-1 counts as a pseudogene. This CDR3 region has 19 residues. CDR3 bases: TGTGCCAGCAGCACGTTCGATCCTGAGGGAAGGGGATCCTACAATGAGCAGTTCTTC. The encoded protein is CASSTFDPEGRGSYNEQFF.

This clonotype was counted at least ten times. The V gene is TRBV4-2, the J gene TRBJ2-2; 9 nucleotides line up with TRBD1. Trimming took 1 base from V and 4 from J; bases not matched to a gene: 10. There are 18 residues in the CDR3. The germline CDR1 and CDR2 sequences are LGHNA and YNFKEQ. The CDR3 bases are TGTGCCAGCAGCCAAGGGGACAGGGTGGTAAGGGGCACCGGGGAGCTGTTTTTT. Its protein is CASSQGDRVVRGTGELFF.

This clonotype was counted many times. This chain joins TRBV5-1 and TRBJ2-2, with 7 nucleotides matching TRBD2. Per germline, CDR1 SGHRS and CDR2 YFSETQ. The CDR3 consists of 15 residues. V trimming: 0 bases; J trimming: 3 bases; junction bases outside the gene matches: 2. CDR3 in amino acids: CASSLDGLDTGELFF. The CDR3 DNA sequence: TGCGCCAGCAGCTTGGACGGACTAGACACCGGGGAGCTGTTTTTT.

In this sample, this clonotype turned up many times. This sequence joins TRBV3-1 and TRBJ1-5; no reliable D call. CDR1 is LGHDT and CDR2 is YNNKEL in the germline V gene (reference sequence). The CDR3 is made up of 15 amino acids. V lost 0 bases and J lost 4, with 10 bases in between. The CDR3 coding sequence is TGTGCCAGCAGCCAAGATATGGCAGCTAATCAGCCCCAGCATTTT. Translation gives CASSQDMAANQPQHF. The full variable domain, with the rest looked up from reference TRBV3-1 and TRBJ1-5, is DTAVSQTPKYLVTQMGNDKSIKCEQNLGHDTMYWYKQDSKKFLKIMFSYNNKELIINETVPNRFSPKSPDKAHLNLHINSLELGDSAVYFCASSQDMAANQPQHFGDGTRLSIL.

The V and J genes are TRBV7-2 and TRBJ1-1, with 9 bases lining up with TRBD1. The V gene's germline CDR1 is SGHTA and CDR2 FQGNSA. Germline trimming cut 1 base from V and 3 bases from J; bases unmatched to any gene: 3. The CDR3 is 15 residues long. DNA of the CDR3: TGTGCCAGCAGCTTAGAGACAGGGGGAGACACTGAAGCTTTCTTT. It codes for CASSLETGGDTEAFF.

Many counts were recorded for this clonotype. The chain links TRBV12-3 or TRBV12-4 to TRBJ2-7; 7 bases match TRBD1. After removal of 7 bases from V and 5 bases from J, the junction contained 8 bases not matched to a gene. The CDR3 length is 13 residues. DNA for the CDR3: TGTGCCAGCACCCAGGACAGGTCGGACGAGCAGTACTTC. Translating it yields CASTQDRSDEQYF.

This clonotype was counted between two and nine times. V gene TRBV19 combines with J gene TRBJ2-4; TRBD2 aligns across 7 bases. There are 14 residues in the CDR3. V trimming: 6 bases; J trimming: 6 bases; junction bases outside the gene matches: 8. Germline CDR1 reads LNHDA; CDR2 reads SQIVND (reference sequence). The CDR3 DNA is TGTGCCAGTAGCGTGGGGGGGGATCGAAACATTCAGTACTTC. It yields the protein CASSVGGDRNIQYF.

The table lists this clonotype with a few counts. The gene calls are TRBV12-3 or TRBV12-4 and TRBJ1-4, with TRBD1 identical over 9 bases. V was clipped by 6 bases and J by 8 bases; unmatched bases: 10. The CDR3 has 15 residues. This chain's CDR3 is CASSLTGGGKEKLFF. CDR3 sequence (DNA): TGTGCCAGCAGCCTGACAGGGGGAGGAAAGGAAAAACTGTTTTTT.

This clonotype was seen only a few times. The genes are TRBV7-8 and TRBJ2-1; TRBD2 matches 8 bases. Unmatched junction bases numbered 9, after V lost 5 bases and J lost 6 bases. CDR1 and CDR2 (germline): SGHVS, FQNEAQ. This CDR3 is 15 amino acids long. The CDR3 DNA is TGTGCCAGCAGCCTGCGGGGACTAGAGGGCAATGAGCAGTTCTTC. Protein sequence: CASSLRGLEGNEQFF.